Listed below are T cell receptor beta chains from one sample, sequenced in a study of T-cell memory formation after mild COVID-19. TCRdb reanalysed the 5' RACE reads using MiXCR and keeps one entry per CDR3 protein. The sample comprises under 35,000 distinct CDR3 sequences, about 16% of which are singletons, and just over 1.4% rests with the top ten. The sequenced material came from PBMCs or a T cell subset sorted from them (not recorded which). Source of these receptors: an adult who had mild COVID-19 (a few samples of this study predate the infection). Cell type and time point are not known. The conserved cysteine and the conserved F or W are not part of the CDR3 here. Each record gives: J gene, D gene, V gene, CDR3 protein. The D gene is left open where the match is weak.

TRBJ2-1 . TRBV15 ATSRANGLNNEQF
TRBJ2-5 . TRBV18 ASSPGETQY
TRBJ2-6 . TRBV19 ASSAQVLSGANVLT
TRBJ2-3 TRBD2 TRBV19 ASSRGLTSGDTQY
TRBJ2-7 . TRBV6-5 ASSYDNSYEQY
TRBJ1-5 TRBD1 TRBV18 ASSPPGQGLYQPQH
TRBJ2-7 TRBD2 TRBV6-5 ASGILAGSMREQY
TRBJ2-5 TRBD1 TRBV7-9 ASSFRITGGGETQY
TRBJ2-1 TRBD2 TRBV7-6 ASSPPPAGPNNEQF
TRBJ2-6 TRBD1 TRBV12-3/TRBV12-4 ASSSQTGGANVLT
TRBJ2-6 TRBD1 TRBV19 ASSDRGPLWANVLT
TRBJ2-7 TRBD2 TRBV7-8 ASSPEGAGGKEQY
TRBJ2-7 . TRBV27 ASSKSRESYEQY
TRBJ2-2 . TRBV12-3/TRBV12-4 ASSLSPRPGELF
TRBJ2-5 . TRBV30 AWSQGKAQY
TRBJ2-5 . TRBV6-6 ASSYSGAGVGAETQY
TRBJ2-7 TRBD1 TRBV12-3/TRBV12-4 ASSFGDRGYEQY
TRBJ2-6 . TRBV5-1 ASSLGFSGANVLT
TRBJ1-3 . TRBV10-3 AISGRFKVTGNTIY
TRBJ2-1 TRBD2 TRBV20-1 SARTLAGAAYNEQF
TRBJ2-1 TRBD2 TRBV11-3 ASSASGANNEQF
TRBJ1-2 . TRBV7-8 ASSLAHRGYGYT
TRBJ1-5 TRBD1 TRBV7-8 ASSLVQGRLGQPQH
TRBJ2-5 TRBD2 TRBV2 ASRRGLAGYQETQY
TRBJ1-1 . TRBV5-1 ASSLGRQVNTEAF
TRBJ1-2 . TRBV7-9 ASSSQILTDSYGYT
TRBJ1-1 TRBD1 TRBV7-2 ASSISGQGNTEAF
TRBJ2-7 . TRBV12-3/TRBV12-4 ASSLQGGEQY
TRBJ1-1 . TRBV5-1 ASKQLGGGRGAEAF
TRBJ1-1 . TRBV4-1 ASSQGVQGSRTEAF
TRBJ1-5 TRBD1 TRBV20-1 SASHRDRSFSNQPQH